The 31 T cell receptor beta chains presented below share a single source sample, sequenced in a study of identical twins. One entry per CDR3 protein, called by TCRdb with MiXCR from the 5' RACE reads. The sample consists of 350,000 or so distinct CDR3 sequences, over 9% of them appearing once. The sample was also reused in another study, on yellow fever vaccine responses in identical twins.

Material: CD8+ T cells sorted from blood. The receptor source for this set is a woman between 18 and 30 years old in good health.

This clonotype was seen at least ten times. The chain couples TRBV5-1 to TRBJ2-3, with TRBD1 as a possible D gene (5 bases). Germline V gene data show CDR1 as SGHRS and CDR2 as YFSETQ. The CDR3 is 15 amino acids. V shed 0 bases and J shed 0 bases, with 8 bases lying between them. CDR3 protein: CASSLGQTSTDTQYF. Here the CDR3 DNA reads TGCGCCAGCAGCTTGGGACAGACAAGCACAGATACGCAGTATTTT.

This clonotype was seen a few times. V usage is TRBV5-6 and J usage is TRBJ2-1; TRBD2 matches at 9 bases. Germline trimming cut 1 base from V and 2 bases from J; bases unmatched to any gene: 7. CDR3 length: 17 residues. Germline loops: CDR1 SGHDT, CDR2 YYEEEE. This CDR3 is CASSLTSSGSAYNEQFF. In DNA form, the CDR3 reads TGTGCCAGCAGCTTGACCAGTAGCGGGAGCGCCTACAATGAGCAGTTCTTC.

This clonotype was counted only a few times. The V and J genes are TRBV21-1 and TRBJ2-1; TRBD1 is taken as the D call from the table, unchecked against the DNA. TRBV21-1 is reported as a pseudogene. This CDR3 is built from 16 residues. CDR3 in DNA: TGTGCCAGCAGCTCCCGTAATAGGTACTCCTACAATGAGCAGTTCTTC. This translates into CASSSRNRYSYNEQFF.

This clonotype was detected many times. The chain has TRBV6-5 and TRBJ2-6, with D perhaps matching TRBD1 (5 bases). Trimming pared 2 bases from V and 0 bases from J, leaving 11 bases between. The germline gives CDR1 MNHEY, CDR2 SVGAGI. There are 17 residues in the CDR3. This chain's CDR3 is CASSYGHLSSGANVLTF. DNA for the CDR3: TGTGCCAGCAGTTACGGACACCTCAGCTCTGGGGCCAACGTCCTGACTTTC.

The V and J genes are TRBV20-1 and TRBJ2-7; TRBD2 agrees at 9 bases. This CDR3 is 18 amino acids long. The V gene end was trimmed by 5 bases and the J gene end by 2 bases; junction bases not matched to a gene: 19. In germline, CDR1 is DFQATT, CDR2 SNEGSKA (reference sequence). CDR3 region: CSAWGEEKIAGVPYEQYF. The DNA for the CDR3 is TGCAGTGCTTGGGGGGAAGAAAAAATAGCGGGAGTCCCCTACGAGCAGTACTTC.

This chain joins TRBV6-1 and TRBJ2-5; D is unclear. CDR3 length equals 17 residues. V was cut by 0 bases and J by 0 bases, with 14 bases left in between. Germline V gene data show CDR1 as MNHNS and CDR2 as SASEGT. The CDR3 sequence is CASSEALQTTYQETQYF. The CDR3 region has the DNA TGTGCCAGCAGTGAAGCGCTCCAAACCACATACCAAGAGACCCAGTACTTC.

This clonotype was recorded at least ten times. The DNA for the CDR3 is TGCGCCAGCAGCTCCCGGGACAGAGACACCGGGGAGCTGTTTTTT. Amino acids: CASSSRDRDTGELFF. This sequence joins TRBV5-1 and TRBJ2-2; 7 bases match TRBD1. CDR3 length: 15 residues. CDR1 and CDR2 from the germline V gene are SGHRS and YFSETQ. J was trimmed by 3 bases and V by 3 bases; bases with no gene match: 5.

This clonotype was detected ten times or more. The rearrangement uses TRBV7-9 and TRBJ2-7; D possibly corresponds to TRBD2 (6 bases). CDR3 length: 14 amino acids. Germline V gives CDR1 SEHNR, CDR2 FQNEAQ (reference sequence). With 4 bases removed from V and 5 bases from J, the gap between germline ends came to 15 bases. The CDR3 coding sequence is TGTGCCAGCAGCTCCTTCGGGGGAGGCGACGAGCAGTACGTC. It yields the protein CASSSFGGGDEQYV.

J is TRBJ2-7 and V is TRBV14, with no clear D. Germline CDR1 is SGHDN and CDR2 is FVKESK. The CDR3 covers 12 residues. V dropped 1 base and J dropped 7 bases, with 8 bases sitting between them. CDR3 residues: CASSQVYREQYF. CDR3 in DNA: TGTGCCAGCAGCCAAGTCTATCGGGAGCAGTACTTC. Variable domain in full (rest from reference TRBV14 and TRBJ2-7): EAGVTQFPSHSVIEKGQTVTLRCDPISGHDNLYWYRRVMGKEIKFLLHFVKESKQDESGMPNNRFLAERTGGTYSTLKVQPAELEDSGVYFCASSQVYREQYFGPGTRLTVT.

The CDR3 reads CASSETPGPDTQYF. DNA for the CDR3: TGTGCCAGCAGTGAGACCCCGGGACCCGATACGCAGTATTTT. The rearrangement uses TRBV6-1 and TRBJ2-3; tentatively, D is TRBD1 or TRBD2 (5 bases each). V lost 3 bases, J lost 6 bases, and 13 bases lay in between. The length of the CDR3 is 14 residues. Germline assignment: CDR1 MNHNS and CDR2 SASEGT.

J is TRBJ2-5 and V is TRBV10-2; 8 positions match TRBD1. V dropped 8 bases and J dropped 1; count of bases not matched to a gene: 6. CDR1 and CDR2 (germline): WSHSY, SAAADI. This CDR3 is built from 14 residues. CDR3: CASRTGTFQETQYF. The CDR3 nucleotides read TGCGCCAGCCGGACAGGGACCTTCCAAGAGACCCAGTACTTC.

Many counts were recorded for this clonotype. The chain uses TRBV12-3 or TRBV12-4 and TRBJ2-2; 8 bases agree with TRBD1. With V trimmed by 1 base and J by 6 bases, 1 base remained unmatched. The CDR3 totals 14 residues. The CDR3, as DNA: TGTGCCAGCAGTTTAGGGACAGGGCCCGGGGAGCTGTTTTTT. Translating it yields CASSLGTGPGELFF.

This clonotype has only a few counts. The chain joins TRBV7-9 to TRBJ2-1, with D tentatively TRBD1 (5 bases). This CDR3 has 15 amino acids. CDR1 SEHNR and CDR2 FQNEAQ come from the germline V gene (reference sequence). V was cut by 5 bases and J by 2 bases, with 13 bases left in between. The CDR3 nucleotides are TGTGCCAGCAGCCCTAAGGGGATAGCCTACAATGAGCAGTTCTTC. It yields the protein CASSPKGIAYNEQFF.

The V gene is TRBV7-9, the J gene TRBJ2-2, with D maybe TRBD1 (6 bases). The ends were cut back, 9 bases at V and 0 bases at J, with 14 bases in the middle. Germline V gene sequence: CDR1 SEHNR, CDR2 FQNEAQ (reference sequence). CDR3 length: 15 amino acids. DNA of the CDR3: TGTGCCAGGGGCCCAGGACAGACGAACACCGGGGAGCTGTTTTTT. Residues: CARGPGQTNTGELFF.

As for this clonotype: A read error may produce the germline difference seen at one junction end. This chain links TRBV20-1 with TRBJ2-7; weak D call: TRBD1 (5 bases). The CDR3 loop spans 15 amino acids. Germline V gene data show CDR1 as DFQATT and CDR2 as SNEGSKA (reference sequence). The CDR3 DNA reads TGCGGTGCTAGAGATCTGTGGCAGGGCTCCTACGAGCAGTACTTC. Amino acids: CGARDLWQGSYEQYF.

The chain uses TRBV3-1 and TRBJ2-1; D remains unclear. The germline gives CDR1 LGHDT, CDR2 YNNKEL (reference sequence). This CDR3 has 17 residues. The germline V and J ends were trimmed by 10 bases and 12 bases, with 34 bases remaining between them. CDR3 nucleotide sequence: TGTGCCACCTCCAAAAGACCTAGGTTCCTGGGCCATGATGGGCAGTTCTTC. Translating it yields CATSKRPRFLGHDGQFF.

This sequence joins TRBV3-1 and TRBJ2-3; TRBD2 matches 10 bases. The CDR3 runs to 18 residues. Per the germline V gene, CDR1 is LGHDT and CDR2 is YNNKEL (reference sequence). V trimming: 1 base; J trimming: 0 bases; junction bases outside the gene matches: 7. The CDR3 bases are TGTGCCAGCAGCCAAGTCCCTAGCGGGGGATCTAGCACAGATACGCAGTATTTT. Protein sequence: CASSQVPSGGSSTDTQYF.

The chain couples TRBV15 to TRBJ1-4, with unresolved D. Germline-derived CDR1 and CDR2 are LNHNV and YYDKDF (reference sequence). The CDR3 runs to 15 residues. V lost 3 bases to trimming and J lost 7 bases, with 15 bases between them. CDR3 sequence: CATSRGTGSAEKLFF. CDR3 DNA: TGTGCCACCAGCAGGGGTACGGGATCGGCTGAAAAACTGTTTTTT.

For the CDR3, the DNA is TGTGCCACCAGTGACAGACAGTTCTACGAGCAGTACTTC. It specifies CATSDRQFYEQYF. V gene TRBV24-1 combines with J gene TRBJ2-7, with D perhaps TRBD1 (5 bases). The V end was cut by 4 bases, the J end by 3 bases, with 9 bases between. Germline-derived CDR1 and CDR2 are KGHDR and SFDVKD. This CDR3 is built from 13 residues.

This clonotype has at least ten counts. The V call is TRBV5-1, the J call TRBJ2-1; the D is unclear. This CDR3 is 15 amino acids long. The V and J ends lost 0 bases and 4 bases respectively, with 11 bases between them. The V gene's germline CDR1 is SGHRS and CDR2 YFSETQ. The CDR3 loop reads CASSLAQSFYNEQFF. The CDR3 nucleotides are TGCGCCAGCAGCTTGGCCCAGAGTTTTTACAATGAGCAGTTCTTC.

In its sample, this clonotype was seen a few times. V is TRBV9 and J is TRBJ1-2; no definite D call. The CDR3 is made up of 12 amino acids. The germline V and J ends were trimmed by 3 bases and 6 bases, with 9 bases remaining between them. The germline gives CDR1 SGDLS, CDR2 YYNGEE. DNA for the CDR3: TGTGCCAGCAGCGCGCCCATTGATGGCTACACCTTC. Amino acid sequence: CASSAPIDGYTF.

This clonotype was seen only a few times. The gene calls are TRBV20-1 and TRBJ2-1; D call uncertain. Germline V gives CDR1 DFQATT, CDR2 SNEGSKA (reference sequence). V lost 3 bases, J lost 0 bases, and 12 bases lay in between. The CDR3 is 15 residues long. CDR3 nucleotides: TGCAGTGCTAGCAGAATATTGAGCTCCTACAATGAGCAGTTCTTC. Its translation: CSASRILSSYNEQFF.

This clonotype was counted only a few times. The chain links TRBV27 to TRBJ2-5; D call uncertain. Trimming left V 6 bases short and J 3 bases short, with 8 bases between. CDR3 length: 12 residues. Germline V gene sequence: CDR1 MNHEY, CDR2 SMNVEV (reference sequence). CDR3: CASSPDEETQYF. The CDR3 DNA follows: TGTGCCAGCAGCCCAGACGAAGAGACCCAGTACTTC.

This clonotype turned up a few times. The chain combines TRBV4-1 with TRBJ2-1, with D perhaps being TRBD1 or TRBD2 (6 bases each). CDR1 and CDR2 (germline): MGHRA, YSYEKL. The CDR3 sequence is 13 residues long. The V and J ends lost 1 base and 8 bases respectively, with 9 bases between them. As DNA, the CDR3 is TGCGCCAGCAGCCAAGTGGGGGGCGATGAGCAGTTCTTC. It translates to CASSQVGGDEQFF.

The chain uses TRBV27 and TRBJ2-7, with no clear D. This CDR3 contains 13 residues. Trimming left V 5 bases short and J 3 bases short, with 11 bases between. Germline CDR1 reads MNHEY; CDR2 reads SMNVEV (reference sequence). CDR3 coding DNA: TGTGCCAGCAGTCACTCGGCATTCTACGAGCAGTACTTC. Its protein product is CASSHSAFYEQYF.

A few counts support this clonotype. This rearrangement joins TRBV27 to TRBJ2-7, with D perhaps assigned TRBD1 or TRBD2 (5 bases each). The CDR3 is made up of 14 amino acids. The V gene lost 6 bases and the J gene lost 4 bases, with 16 bases spanning the gap. The V gene's germline CDR1 is MNHEY and CDR2 SMNVEV (reference sequence). CDR3 sequence (DNA): TGTGCCAGCAGCAACATGGGGGAAGTGTACGAGCAGTACTTC. Translation gives CASSNMGEVYEQYF.

The chain recombines TRBV7-3 with TRBJ2-7, with D possibly matching TRBD2 (5 bases). Germline loops: CDR1 SGHTA, CDR2 FQGTGA. The CDR3 totals 14 residues. V dropped 1 base and J dropped 6 bases, with 13 bases sitting between them. CDR3 residues: CASSLNFLAGEQYF. Written as DNA, the CDR3 is TGTGCCAGCAGCTTAAACTTCCTAGCCGGCGAGCAGTACTTC.

In its sample, this clonotype was seen a few times. The chain carries TRBV6-5 and TRBJ2-1; D gene unclear. V lost 2 bases and J lost 2, with 10 bases in between. The CDR3 is made up of 15 amino acids. Per germline, CDR1 MNHEY and CDR2 SVGAGI. The chain's CDR3 is CASSYGKNTYNEQFF. CDR3 nucleotide sequence: TGTGCCAGCAGTTACGGGAAGAACACCTACAATGAGCAGTTCTTC.

This clonotype occurred many times. V gene TRBV12-3 or TRBV12-4 combines with J gene TRBJ1-3; 8 nucleotides agree with TRBD1. The CDR3 has 17 residues. V shed 2 bases and J 4 bases; nucleotides not matched to a gene: 10. CDR3 sequence reads: CASSLHIPGTGGNTIYF. The CDR3 DNA sequence: TGTGCCAGCAGTTTACATATTCCCGGGACAGGAGGAAACACCATATATTTT.

This clonotype was picked up a small number of times. The chain recombines TRBV4-1 with TRBJ2-7; 7 nucleotides align to TRBD1. Germline CDR1 MGHRA, CDR2 YSYEKL. J gave up 3 bases and V 0 bases, and 5 bases lay outside the gene matches. The CDR3 loop spans 15 amino acids. CDR3 in DNA: TGCGCCAGCAGCCAAGATAGGACAGGCCACTACGAGCAGTACTTC. As protein: CASSQDRTGHYEQYF.

This clonotype was picked up a small number of times. The chain carries TRBV28 and TRBJ2-5; 10 bases align to TRBD1. Trimming took 3 bases from V and 3 from J; bases not matched to a gene: 7. Germline V gene lookup returns CDR1 MDHEN and CDR2 SYDVKM. CDR3 length: 16 residues. This CDR3 is CASSFPGQGEKETQYF. As DNA, the CDR3 is TGTGCCAGCAGTTTCCCAGGACAGGGGGAAAAAGAGACCCAGTACTTC.